These 11 T cell receptor beta chains were all obtained from the same sample, sequenced in a study of T cells after yellow fever vaccination. One entry per CDR3 protein, called by TCRdb with MiXCR from the 5' RACE reads. The table has hundreds of thousands of distinct CDR3 sequences, roughly 9% seen once; the top ten hold around 3.5%. Sample: CD4+ T cells sorted from PBMCs, taken 5 days after the yellow fever booster vaccination. Receptors were obtained from a man aged 18 to 30 who received the YFV17D yellow fever vaccine.

This clonotype has more than one count but fewer than ten. The chain is built from TRBV6-2 or TRBV6-3 and TRBJ2-7; TRBD2 is a possible D gene (6 bases). This CDR3 contains 15 residues. Trimming took off 7 bases at V and 3 bases at J, with 19 bases between the two ends. CDR1 is MNHEY, CDR2 SVGEGT, per germline. This CDR3 is CASTARRGNGYEQYF. The CDR3 DNA follows: TGTGCCAGCACCGCGCGCCGGGGGAACGGCTACGAGCAGTACTTC.

In this sample, this clonotype turned up many times. CDR3 region: CASSQDQYGTGKADTQYF. For the CDR3, the DNA is TGTGCCAGCAGCCAAGATCAGTACGGGACGGGAAAGGCAGATACGCAGTATTTT. V usage is TRBV4-2 and J usage is TRBJ2-3; either TRBD1 or TRBD2 may fit D (5 bases each). The CDR3 spans 18 residues. Germline CDR1 LGHNA, CDR2 YNFKEQ. V shed 0 bases and J shed 4 bases, with 20 bases lying between them.

Ten or more counts support this clonotype. CDR3 in amino acids: CASGQERESTDTQYF. CDR3 coding DNA: TGTGCCAGCGGGCAGGAGCGGGAAAGCACAGATACGCAGTATTTT. The chain is built from TRBV2 and TRBJ2-3, with TRBD2 identical over 7 bases. The germline gives CDR1 SNHLY, CDR2 FYNNEI. Trimming at V came to 8 bases and at J to 0 bases, leaving 8 bases not matched to a gene. This CDR3 has 15 amino acids. Filled out from reference TRBV2 and TRBJ2-3, the complete variable domain reads EPEVTQTPSHQVTQMGQEVILRCVPISNHLYFYWYRQILGQKVEFLVSFYNNEISEKSEIFDDQFSVERPDGSNFTLKIRSTKLEDSAMYFCASGQERESTDTQYFGPGTRLTVL.

The genes are TRBV5-1 and TRBJ2-3; 11 positions agree with TRBD2. This CDR3 has 15 amino acids. Per germline, CDR1 SGHRS and CDR2 YFSETQ. J was trimmed by 5 bases and V by 4 bases; bases with no gene match: 6. Written as DNA, the CDR3 is TGCGCCAGCAGCCCGGGGACTAGCGGCCTAGATACGCAGTATTTT. This encodes CASSPGTSGLDTQYF.

V gene TRBV7-8 combines with J gene TRBJ1-5, with D possibly being TRBD1 (5 bases). Germline V CDR1 and CDR2: SGHVS, FQNEAQ. V was shortened by 0 bases and J by 2 bases, with 17 bases between the two germline ends. The CDR3 has 18 residues. This CDR3 is CASSLATGGQVGNQPQHF. As DNA, the CDR3 is TGTGCCAGCAGCTTAGCGACGGGGGGTCAGGTCGGCAATCAGCCCCAGCATTTT.

This clonotype was seen many times. The V and J genes are TRBV9 and TRBJ1-1; D gene unclear. The CDR3 consists of 13 residues. Trimming removed 3 bases at V and 6 bases at J, with 12 bases between. Germline V gene sequence: CDR1 SGDLS, CDR2 YYNGEE. CDR3: CASSAVLGAEAFF. In nucleotides, the CDR3 is TGTGCCAGCAGCGCCGTACTCGGGGCTGAAGCTTTCTTT.

This clonotype came up many times. This rearrangement joins TRBV5-1 to TRBJ1-1; 7 bases are a match to TRBD1. J lost 6 bases, V lost 0 bases, and 11 bases had no gene match. CDR1 and CDR2 (germline): SGHRS, YFSETQ. The CDR3 length is 16 residues. CDR3 loop: CASSLALTGWGAEAFF. The DNA of the CDR3 is TGCGCCAGCAGCTTGGCCCTGACAGGGTGGGGGGCTGAAGCTTTCTTT.

The chain is built from TRBV29-1 and TRBJ1-1; no reliable D call. Germline V gives CDR1 SQVTM, CDR2 ANQGSEA. The CDR3 covers 13 residues. Trimming removed 0 bases at V and 0 bases at J, with 5 bases between. The CDR3 reads CSVEDPMNTEAFF. The CDR3 nucleotides are TGCAGCGTTGAAGATCCGATGAACACTGAAGCTTTCTTT.

This clonotype was detected a few times. The chain has TRBV12-3 or TRBV12-4 and TRBJ2-3; perhaps TRBD2 as D (5 bases). V was trimmed by 11 bases and J by 0 bases, leaving 12 bases between them. This CDR3 spans 13 amino acids. This CDR3 is CASGGPSTDTQYF. In DNA form, the CDR3 reads TGTGCCTCCGGCGGGCCCAGCACAGATACGCAGTATTTT.

This clonotype showed up many times. The chain uses TRBV2 and TRBJ2-1, with 9 bases matching TRBD2. V gave up 7 bases and J gave up 6 bases; unmatched junction bases: 7. This CDR3 region has 14 residues. The V gene's germline CDR1 is SNHLY and CDR2 FYNNEI. CDR3 nucleotide sequence: TGTGCCAGCACAGGCGGGGGGGCCGGCAATGAGCAGTTCTTC. Amino acids: CASTGGGAGNEQFF.

This clonotype was recorded at least ten times. This chain links TRBV4-2 with TRBJ2-2; the D is unclear. CDR3 length: 15 amino acids. Trimming cost V 0 bases and J 7 bases, with 12 bases left between them. Germline V lookup: CDR1 LGHNA, CDR2 YNFKEQ. Here the CDR3 DNA reads TGTGCCAGCAGCCAAGATTATGTTTTCGACGGGGAGCTGTTTTTT. Protein sequence: CASSQDYVFDGELFF.